A single sample is the source of the 16 T cell receptor beta chains below, sequenced in a study of blood T cell repertoires in COVID-19. Clones were read by immunoSEQ multiplex PCR, and TCRdb kept only the in-frame ones, dropping some. The sample consists of about 200,000 clones, just under 90% of them appearing once. The sequencing input was peripheral blood. The receptor source for this set is a man between 60 and 75 years old who had recovered from COVID-19.

This sequence joins TRBV5-1 and TRBJ2-7, with D perhaps TRBD1 (6 bases). This CDR3 spans 14 amino acids. Germline V CDR1 and CDR2: SGHRS, YFSETQ. V was trimmed by 3 bases and J by 0 bases, leaving 10 bases between them. The CDR3 region is CASSSAQGSYEQYF. The CDR3 coding sequence is TGCGCCAGCAGCTCGGCACAGGGCTCCTACGAGCAGTACTTC.

V gene TRBV6-5 combines with J gene TRBJ2-5; TRBD1 aligns across 8 bases. CDR1 is MNHEY and CDR2 is SVGAGI in the germline V gene. This CDR3 has 15 residues. Losses at the gene ends were 6 bases for V and 1 base for J; bases not matched to a gene: 7. The CDR3 sequence is CASRRTGTLQETQYF. Written as DNA, the CDR3 is TGTGCCAGCAGGAGGACAGGGACCCTCCAAGAGACCCAGTACTTC.

In DNA form, the CDR3 reads TGCAGCGTTTCCCAAAGGACAGACGACTATGGCTACACCTTC. Encoded protein: CSVSQRTDDYGYTF. The rearrangement joins TRBV29-1 to TRBJ1-2, with a possible D match to TRBD1 (6 bases). Trimming stripped 5 bases from V and 3 bases from J, with 16 bases between. This CDR3 region has 14 residues. Per the germline V gene, CDR1 is SQVTM and CDR2 is ANQGSEA.

This clone came up a few times. Distinct nucleotide sequences in the sample also encode this CDR3. The chain has TRBV28 and TRBJ1-4, with D maybe TRBD1 (6 bases). This CDR3 is 15 amino acids long. Germline-derived CDR1 and CDR2 are MDHEN and SYDVKM. Trimming left V 4 bases short and J 0 bases short, with 9 bases between. The CDR3 is CASSSEGATNEKLFF. In DNA, the CDR3 is TGTGCCAGCAGTTCCGAGGGGGCAACTAATGAAAAACTGTTTTTT.

V usage is TRBV3-1 (or the pseudogene TRBV3-2) and J usage is TRBJ1-2; 8 bases are shared with TRBD1. Germline V gives CDR1 LGHDT, CDR2 YNNKEL (reference sequence). Germline trimming cut 2 bases from V and 4 bases from J; bases unmatched to any gene: 9. The CDR3 is 16 amino acids. The CDR3 DNA reads as TGTGCCAGCAGCCAAAAAACCGGGACAGGACCCTATGGCTACACCTTC. This encodes CASSQKTGTGPYGYTF.

This clone appeared a few times. The rearrangement uses TRBV30 and TRBJ2-1, with TRBD2 identical over 8 bases. This CDR3 contains 14 residues. V trimming: 3 bases; J trimming: 9 bases; junction bases outside the gene matches: 10. The germline V gene encodes CDR1 GTSNPN and CDR2 SVGIG (reference sequence). As DNA, the CDR3 is TGTGCCTGGAGACCCAGCGGGGGCCGGGGTGAGCAGTTCTTC. Protein sequence: CAWRPSGGRGEQFF.

The chain carries TRBV19 and TRBJ1-2; 9 bases align to TRBD1. Germline V lookup: CDR1 LNHDA, CDR2 SQIVND (reference sequence). The CDR3 is 14 amino acids. J was trimmed by 6 bases and V by 8 bases; bases with no gene match: 10. The CDR3 coding sequence is TGTGCCAGTCGGACAGGGGAAAGATTTGATGGCTACACCTTC. Amino acids: CASRTGERFDGYTF.

The chain has TRBV30 and TRBJ2-4; no clear D. CDR3 size: 13 residues. Trimming left V 3 bases short and J 2 bases short, with 8 bases between. The V gene's germline CDR1 is GTSNPN and CDR2 SVGIG (reference sequence). The CDR3 protein is CAWRGSTKNIQYF. Here the CDR3 DNA reads TGTGCCTGGAGGGGCAGTACCAAAAACATTCAGTACTTC.

The chain employs TRBV2 and TRBJ2-5; 8 bases match TRBD2. This CDR3 comprises 13 residues. Germline CDR1 SNHLY, CDR2 FYNNEI. V trimming: 8 bases; J trimming: 2 bases; junction bases outside the gene matches: 4. This CDR3 reads CASRREVQETQYF. CDR3 bases: TGTGCCAGCCGGCGGGAGGTACAAGAGACCCAGTACTTC.

The table lists this clone with a count of one. J is TRBJ2-7 and V is TRBV7-3, with D perhaps TRBD2 (5 bases). Germline V gene sequence: CDR1 SGHTA, CDR2 FQGTGA. The CDR3 covers 14 residues. Trimming stripped 0 bases from V and 1 base from J, with 7 bases between. In DNA, the CDR3 is TGTGCCAGCAGCTTAACGGGAGCGTCCTACGAGCAGTACTTC. It is translated as CASSLTGASYEQYF.

The genes are TRBV6-5 and TRBJ2-5; a weak D match, TRBD2 (6 bases). Germline V gene sequence: CDR1 MNHEY, CDR2 SVGAGI. The CDR3 is 12 amino acids. Trimming took 8 bases from V and 7 from J, leaving 14 bases between them. CDR3 in DNA: TGTGCCAGCCTTGGGGGGTGGGGGACCCAGTACTTC. Translating it yields CASLGGWGTQYF.

The gene calls are TRBV6-5 and TRBJ1-1, with D possibly being TRBD1 (6 bases). Germline CDR1 is MNHEY and CDR2 is SVGAGI. The CDR3 is made up of 16 amino acids. Trimming took 4 bases from V and 1 from J, leaving 16 bases between them. CDR3 protein: CASSSPSGVRNTEAFF. The CDR3 bases are TGTGCCAGCAGTTCACCTTCAGGGGTCAGGAACACTGAAGCTTTCTTT.

The chain has TRBV19 and TRBJ1-2, with unresolved D. V was clipped by 3 bases and J by 4 bases, with 15 bases between them. Per germline, CDR1 LNHDA and CDR2 SQIVND (reference sequence). The CDR3 extends over 15 amino acids. CDR3 sequence (DNA): TGTGCCAGTAGTATCTCTGGCAGGTTTATCTATGGCTACACCTTC. Amino acid sequence: CASSISGRFIYGYTF.

The chain is built from TRBV9 and TRBJ2-1, with 9 bases matching TRBD2. Germline values: CDR1 SGDLS, CDR2 YYNGEE. J gave up 8 bases and V 1 base, and 10 bases lay outside the gene matches. The length of the CDR3 is 16 residues. CDR3: CASSVMSGGFGYEQFF. CDR3 DNA: TGTGCCAGCAGCGTAATGAGCGGGGGGTTTGGTTATGAGCAGTTCTTC.

The V and J genes are TRBV3-1 (or the pseudogene TRBV3-2) and TRBJ1-6; D is unresolved. Germline V lookup: CDR1 LGHDT, CDR2 YNNKEL (reference sequence). V was shortened by 2 bases and J by 9 bases, with 14 bases between the two germline ends. The CDR3 contains 15 residues. Here the CDR3 reads CASSQSRVRGSPLHF. The CDR3 nucleotides read TGTGCCAGCAGCCAAAGTCGCGTGCGGGGTTCACCCCTCCACTTT.

Only one count was recorded for this clone. The chain joins TRBV4-2 to TRBJ1-4; possible D gene TRBD1, 5 bases. Looked up from germline, CDR1 is LGHNA and CDR2 is YNFKEQ. This CDR3 is built from 15 residues. The ends were cut back, 1 base at V and 4 bases at J, with 10 bases in the middle. CDR3 DNA: TGTGCCAGCAGCCAAGGGGCCCAGGGTAATGAAAAACTGTTTTTT. Its protein is CASSQGAQGNEKLFF.